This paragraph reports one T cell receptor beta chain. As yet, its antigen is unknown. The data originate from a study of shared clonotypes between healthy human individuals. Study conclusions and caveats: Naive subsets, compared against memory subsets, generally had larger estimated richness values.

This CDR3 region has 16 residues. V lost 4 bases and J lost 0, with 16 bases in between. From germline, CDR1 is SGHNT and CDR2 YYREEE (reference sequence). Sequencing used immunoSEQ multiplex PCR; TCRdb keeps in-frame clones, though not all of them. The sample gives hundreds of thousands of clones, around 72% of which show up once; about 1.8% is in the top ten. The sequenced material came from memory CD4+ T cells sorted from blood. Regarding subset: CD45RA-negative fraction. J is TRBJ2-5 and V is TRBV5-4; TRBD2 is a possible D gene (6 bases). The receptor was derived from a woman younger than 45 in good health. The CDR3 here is CASSGETSRYQETQYF. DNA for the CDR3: TGTGCCAGCAGCGGGGAGACTAGTAGGTACCAAGAGACCCAGTACTTC.